This TCR beta chain appears in the sequencing data of a study of T cells in Graves' hyperthyroidism and ophthalmopathy. General observations from the study: A model of 13 V-J pairs discriminated ophthalmopathy from stable hyperthyroidism.

The cohort's ophthalmopathy patients, a group with duration under 3 months, had a Clinical Activity Score of at least 3 and a NOSPECS grade of at least 4. V shed 4 bases and J 8 bases; nucleotides not matched to a gene: 7. CDR3 length: 14 amino acids. Germline V lookup: CDR1 SNHLY, CDR2 FYNNEI. The sample holds many counts of this clonotype. Its specificity is not known. The CDR3 regions of TCR beta were amplified from RNA transcripts. Initially, a first-round RT-PCR of the TCR CDR3 employed the HTBI primer set. TCRdb itself ran the multiplex PCR reads through MiXCR, one entry per CDR3 protein. The sample shows roughly 250,000 distinct CDR3 sequences, over 15% of them seen only once.

The sample consisted of blood. The chain is built from TRBV2 and TRBJ1-4, with 7 bases fitting TRBD1. This receptor was taken from a woman under 30 with Graves' ophthalmopathy. The CDR3 nucleotides read TGTGCCAGCAGTGTTGACAGGGCCCGCGAAAAACTGTTTTTT. It translates to CASSVDRAREKLFF.